Below are 25 T cell receptor beta chains sequenced from a single sample in a study of CD8+CD57+ T cells in acquired aplastic anemia. Those patients picked for sequencing had displayed CD8+CD57+ cell expansion on flow cytometry. Genomic DNA constituted the template upon which TCR beta VDJ and CDR3 profiling was performed. In TCRdb, the reads were re-called with MiXCR into one record per CDR3 protein. The table shows roughly 220,000 distinct CDR3 sequences, with approximately 60% occurring only once. Sequenced: sorted CD4+, CD8+, or CD8+CD57+ T cells (not recorded which) from PBMCs. The receptors derive from a human donor with aplastic anemia.

The V gene is TRBV7-2, the J gene TRBJ2-5; TRBD1 might be the D (6 bases). This CDR3 region has 13 residues. Trimming took 8 bases from V and 3 from J, leaving 13 bases between them. Germline V lookup: CDR1 SGHTA, CDR2 FQGNSA. CDR3 protein: CASALGQKETQYF. As DNA, the CDR3 is TGTGCCAGCGCGCTCGGACAGAAAGAGACCCAGTACTTC.

This clonotype has ten or more counts. The gene calls are TRBV20-1 and TRBJ1-1; 7 bases are shared with TRBD1. Germline CDR1 DFQATT, CDR2 SNEGSKA (reference sequence). This CDR3 is 14 amino acids long. Trimming removed 6 bases from V and 8 bases from J; junction bases left unmatched: 15. Here the CDR3 reads CSASNTGVEGEAFF. The DNA for the CDR3 is TGCAGTGCGAGCAACACAGGGGTAGAAGGGGAAGCTTTCTTT.

Only a few counts were recorded for this clonotype. This chain joins TRBV6-4 and TRBJ2-1; D remains ambiguous. The germline CDR1 and CDR2 sequences are MRHNA and SNTAGT. This CDR3 is built from 16 residues. Trimming removed 8 bases from V and 7 bases from J, with 24 bases in between. This chain's CDR3 is CASSEGDTVSLNEQFF. CDR3 sequence (DNA): TGTGCCAGCTCTGAAGGAGACACCGTTTCCCTAAATGAGCAGTTCTTC.

The V gene is TRBV7-3, the J gene TRBJ1-1; D unresolved. CDR3 length: 14 residues. Germline lookup yields CDR1 SGHTA and CDR2 FQGTGA. V lost 5 bases and J lost 1, with 11 bases in between. CDR3 sequence reads: CASSPTHGNTEAFF. CDR3 bases: TGTGCCAGCAGCCCAACCCACGGGAACACTGAAGCTTTCTTT.

The chain joins TRBV7-6 to TRBJ2-7; D not resolved. There are 13 residues in the CDR3. CDR1 SGHVS and CDR2 FNYEAQ come from the germline V gene. The V end was cut by 3 bases, the J end by 5 bases, with 11 bases between. The CDR3 DNA is TGTGCCAGCAGCTTGGAAGGGATTCACGAGCAGTACTTC. Translated: CASSLEGIHEQYF.

The table lists this clonotype with many counts. This chain links TRBV24-1 with TRBJ1-4; 10 bases are shared with TRBD1. From germline, CDR1 is KGHDR and CDR2 SFDVKD. Germline trimming cut 9 bases from V and 8 bases from J; bases unmatched to any gene: 5. This CDR3 spans 13 amino acids. The CDR3 DNA is TGTGCCACCCCGGGACAGGGGAACGAAAAACTGTTTTTT. This gives the protein CATPGQGNEKLFF.

The chain uses TRBV10-3 and TRBJ2-1; possibly TRBD1 or TRBD2 for D (6 bases each). Germline-derived CDR1 and CDR2 are ENHRY and SYGVKD. This CDR3 spans 15 amino acids. The V gene lost 5 bases and the J gene lost 7 bases, with 18 bases spanning the gap. In DNA, the CDR3 is TGTGCCATCAGTCCCGGGGGCATTCAGTGGAATGAGCAGTTCTTC. Protein sequence: CAISPGGIQWNEQFF.

The chain employs TRBV2 and TRBJ2-7; 8 bases are a match to TRBD1. The germline CDR1 and CDR2 sequences are SNHLY and FYNNEI. V lost 3 bases and J lost 2; bases outside the gene matches: 6. CDR3 length: 15 residues. The CDR3 loop is CASSETGQGPYEQYF. CDR3 in DNA: TGTGCCAGCAGTGAGACCGGACAGGGCCCCTACGAGCAGTACTTC.

The chain employs TRBV20-1 and TRBJ2-7; D perhaps matches TRBD1 (6 bases). CDR1 and CDR2 (germline): DFQATT, SNEGSKA (reference sequence). CDR3 length: 13 amino acids. The germline V and J ends were trimmed by 7 bases and 1 base, with 14 bases remaining between them. CDR3 loop: CSGPGTPSYEQYF. In DNA, the CDR3 is TGCAGTGGTCCCGGGACACCTTCCTACGAGCAGTACTTC.

This clonotype has a handful of counts. The chain is built from TRBV11-3 and TRBJ2-5, with D possibly TRBD1 on 7 matching bases. This CDR3 is built from 11 residues. CDR1 SGHNT and CDR2 YENEEA come from the germline V gene. Between the trimmed V and J ends, which lost 5 bases and 7 bases, there was a span of 8 bases. The CDR3 DNA sequence: TGTGCCAGCAGCCAGGGGGGGACCCAGTACTTC. Translating it yields CASSQGGTQYF. Full variable domain (remainder filled in from reference TRBV11-3 and TRBJ2-5): EAGVVQSPRYKIIEKKQPVAFWCNPISGHNTLYWYLQNLGQGPELLIRYENEEAVDDSQLPKDRFSAERLKGVDSTLKIQPAELGDSAVYLCASSQGGTQYFGPGTRLLVL.

The rearrangement links TRBV20-1 to TRBJ2-1, with 10 positions matching TRBD2. V lost 1 base, J lost 7 bases, and 16 bases stayed unmatched. Germline V gives CDR1 DFQATT, CDR2 SNEGSKA (reference sequence). This CDR3 comprises 18 residues. In nucleotides, the CDR3 is TGCAGTGCTAGAGTCCTAGCGGGAGAATCCCGACTGGGGAATGAGCAGTTCTTC. Protein: CSARVLAGESRLGNEQFF.

The chain joins TRBV24-1 to TRBJ2-3; D may be TRBD1 (6 bases). The germline V gene encodes CDR1 KGHDR and CDR2 SFDVKD. Deletions cut 3 bases from V and 2 bases from J, with 14 bases between. This CDR3 is 16 amino acids long. DNA of the CDR3: TGTGCCACCAGTGATGTAAAGGGACATTTCACAGATACGCAGTATTTT. Encoded protein: CATSDVKGHFTDTQYF.

J is TRBJ1-2 and V is TRBV7-2; D unclear. Germline V gene data show CDR1 as SGHTA and CDR2 as FQGNSA. The CDR3 has 14 residues. V lost 7 bases and J lost 7, with 19 bases in between. The CDR3 DNA sequence: TGTGCCAGCACCTTCTCTCGGGGATTCTCTGGCTACACCTTC. It yields the protein CASTFSRGFSGYTF.

This clonotype was recorded once. The gene calls are TRBV7-9 and TRBJ2-1; 8 bases match TRBD2. CDR1 is SEHNR, CDR2 FQNEAQ, per germline (reference sequence). After removal of 7 bases from V and 4 bases from J, the junction contained 15 bases not matched to a gene. The CDR3 consists of 17 residues. The CDR3 sequence: CASNNHEGLGDYNEQFF. CDR3 nucleotides: TGTGCCAGCAACAACCATGAGGGACTAGGAGATTACAATGAGCAGTTCTTC.

This clonotype came up many times. The chain links TRBV11-2 to TRBJ2-7; D tentatively fits TRBD1 or TRBD2 (5 bases each). The V and J ends lost 3 bases and 2 bases respectively, with 11 bases between them. This CDR3 contains 14 residues. Germline loops: CDR1 SGHAT, CDR2 FQNNGV. The CDR3 DNA reads as TGTGCCAGCAGCTTCTGGGACCGAACCTACGAGCAGTACTTC. It yields the protein CASSFWDRTYEQYF.

The chain recombines TRBV2 with TRBJ2-1; D remains unclear. The V and J ends lost 6 bases and 8 bases respectively, with 23 bases between them. This CDR3 spans 16 amino acids. Germline lookup yields CDR1 SNHLY and CDR2 FYNNEI. This chain's CDR3 is CASRDGWKSSFDEQFF. CDR3 DNA sequence: TGTGCCAGCAGGGACGGGTGGAAGTCTAGTTTCGATGAGCAGTTCTTC. The variable domain in full, with the rest retrieved from reference TRBV2 and TRBJ2-1, is EPEVTQTPSHQVTQMGQEVILRCVPISNHLYFYWYRQILGQKVEFLVSFYNNEISEKSEIFDDQFSVERPDGSNFTLKIRSTKLEDSAMYFCASRDGWKSSFDEQFFGPGTRLTVL.

DNA for the CDR3: TGTGCCACCAGCAGAGATGAGGGGGCCGGAAACACCATATATTTT. Its translation is CATSRDEGAGNTIYF. V is TRBV15 and J is TRBJ1-3; 7 bases line up with TRBD1. The CDR3 sequence is 15 residues long. Losses at the gene ends were 0 bases for V and 4 bases for J; bases not matched to a gene: 3. CDR1 is LNHNV and CDR2 is YYDKDF in the germline V gene (reference sequence).

This clonotype was seen more than once but under ten times. The rearrangement joins TRBV27 to TRBJ1-1; 7 nucleotides line up with TRBD1. The CDR3 contains 12 residues. Germline loops: CDR1 MNHEY, CDR2 SMNVEV (reference sequence). With V trimmed by 8 bases and J by 1 base, 1 base remained unmatched. In nucleotides, the CDR3 is TGTGCCAGCGGACAGGAGAACACTGAAGCTTTCTTT. It codes for CASGQENTEAFF.

This clonotype was recorded at least ten times. This sequence joins TRBV11-2 and TRBJ2-5, with D possibly being TRBD1 or TRBD2 (5 bases each). The CDR3 is 14 amino acids. Trimming shortened V by 7 bases and J by 8 bases, and 20 bases separated the two germline ends. Per the germline V gene, CDR1 is SGHAT and CDR2 is FQNNGV. CDR3 bases: TGTGCCAGCACCGGCTTTGGGGCAGGAGGAACCCAGTACTTC. Protein sequence: CASTGFGAGGTQYF.

V is TRBV6-5 and J is TRBJ2-7; D perhaps matches TRBD2 (5 bases). The CDR3 has 14 amino acids. Germline CDR1 is MNHEY and CDR2 is SVGAGI. Trimming stripped 6 bases from V and 0 bases from J, with 12 bases between. The CDR3 coding sequence is TGTGCCAGCAGACTAGTGCGAAGCTCCTACGAGCAGTACTTC. This translates into CASRLVRSSYEQYF.

The chain recombines TRBV20-1 with TRBJ1-2; D remains unclear. The germline gives CDR1 DFQATT, CDR2 SNEGSKA (reference sequence). The CDR3 loop spans 14 amino acids. V lost 0 bases, J lost 1 base, and 9 bases lay in between. DNA for the CDR3: TGCAGTGCTAGAGATGTTAGGGATAACTATGGCTACACCTTC. This gives the protein CSARDVRDNYGYTF.

The genes are TRBV20-1 and TRBJ1-2, with TRBD1 matching 8 bases. This CDR3 has 15 residues. V gave up 6 bases and J gave up 5 bases; unmatched junction bases: 14. Germline-derived CDR1 and CDR2 are DFQATT and SNEGSKA (reference sequence). CDR3 protein: CSASPGQGASYGYTF. DNA for the CDR3: TGCAGTGCCAGCCCCGGGCAGGGGGCAAGTTATGGCTACACCTTC.

The chain combines TRBV20-1 with TRBJ1-1; D call uncertain. The V and J ends lost 1 base and 7 bases respectively, with 7 bases between them. CDR1 is DFQATT and CDR2 is SNEGSKA in the germline V gene (reference sequence). The CDR3 loop spans 11 amino acids. CDR3 bases: TGCAGTGCTAGAGTGACCGTTGAAGCTTTCTTT. The encoded protein is CSARVTVEAFF.

The CDR3 here is CASSVAPGHTDTQYF. CDR3 coding DNA: TGTGCCAGCAGCGTAGCCCCGGGCCACACAGATACGCAGTATTTT. The chain is built from TRBV9 and TRBJ2-3; D call uncertain. Trimming left V 0 bases short and J 2 bases short, with 10 bases between. Germline CDR1 reads SGDLS; CDR2 reads YYNGEE. The CDR3 has 15 amino acids.

This clonotype has just one count. The rearrangement links TRBV2 to TRBJ2-7, with TRBD1 identical over 8 bases. The junction had 6 bases not matched to a gene; V was cut back by 11 bases and J by 3 bases. The CDR3 has 12 amino acids. Germline lookup yields CDR1 SNHLY and CDR2 FYNNEI. CDR3 residues: CAGIGQGYEQYF. In DNA form, the CDR3 reads TGTGCCGGCATCGGACAGGGCTACGAGCAGTACTTC.